This T cell receptor (beta chain) was recorded in a study of monozygotic twins with cystic fibrosis. Study findings and constraints: V usage most resembled the co-twin in 13 of 16 pairs.

Measured with immunoSEQ multiplex PCR; TCRdb has only the in-frame clones, and not every one. The sample lists 30,000 to 35,000 clones; 80% to 95% were seen once. On this clone itself: Its specificity is not known.

This sequence originates from a girl aged 2-10 years with cystic fibrosis. Sample: blood.

Here the CDR3 reads CASSAEGGNTIYF. CDR3 nucleotide sequence: TGTGCCAGCAGCGCGGAGGGAGGAAACACCATATATTTT. The V and J genes are TRBV9 and TRBJ1-3; D not certain. CDR1 is SGDLS and CDR2 is YYNGEE in the germline V gene. The CDR3 is 13 residues long. V lost 3 bases, J lost 4 bases, and 8 bases lay in between.